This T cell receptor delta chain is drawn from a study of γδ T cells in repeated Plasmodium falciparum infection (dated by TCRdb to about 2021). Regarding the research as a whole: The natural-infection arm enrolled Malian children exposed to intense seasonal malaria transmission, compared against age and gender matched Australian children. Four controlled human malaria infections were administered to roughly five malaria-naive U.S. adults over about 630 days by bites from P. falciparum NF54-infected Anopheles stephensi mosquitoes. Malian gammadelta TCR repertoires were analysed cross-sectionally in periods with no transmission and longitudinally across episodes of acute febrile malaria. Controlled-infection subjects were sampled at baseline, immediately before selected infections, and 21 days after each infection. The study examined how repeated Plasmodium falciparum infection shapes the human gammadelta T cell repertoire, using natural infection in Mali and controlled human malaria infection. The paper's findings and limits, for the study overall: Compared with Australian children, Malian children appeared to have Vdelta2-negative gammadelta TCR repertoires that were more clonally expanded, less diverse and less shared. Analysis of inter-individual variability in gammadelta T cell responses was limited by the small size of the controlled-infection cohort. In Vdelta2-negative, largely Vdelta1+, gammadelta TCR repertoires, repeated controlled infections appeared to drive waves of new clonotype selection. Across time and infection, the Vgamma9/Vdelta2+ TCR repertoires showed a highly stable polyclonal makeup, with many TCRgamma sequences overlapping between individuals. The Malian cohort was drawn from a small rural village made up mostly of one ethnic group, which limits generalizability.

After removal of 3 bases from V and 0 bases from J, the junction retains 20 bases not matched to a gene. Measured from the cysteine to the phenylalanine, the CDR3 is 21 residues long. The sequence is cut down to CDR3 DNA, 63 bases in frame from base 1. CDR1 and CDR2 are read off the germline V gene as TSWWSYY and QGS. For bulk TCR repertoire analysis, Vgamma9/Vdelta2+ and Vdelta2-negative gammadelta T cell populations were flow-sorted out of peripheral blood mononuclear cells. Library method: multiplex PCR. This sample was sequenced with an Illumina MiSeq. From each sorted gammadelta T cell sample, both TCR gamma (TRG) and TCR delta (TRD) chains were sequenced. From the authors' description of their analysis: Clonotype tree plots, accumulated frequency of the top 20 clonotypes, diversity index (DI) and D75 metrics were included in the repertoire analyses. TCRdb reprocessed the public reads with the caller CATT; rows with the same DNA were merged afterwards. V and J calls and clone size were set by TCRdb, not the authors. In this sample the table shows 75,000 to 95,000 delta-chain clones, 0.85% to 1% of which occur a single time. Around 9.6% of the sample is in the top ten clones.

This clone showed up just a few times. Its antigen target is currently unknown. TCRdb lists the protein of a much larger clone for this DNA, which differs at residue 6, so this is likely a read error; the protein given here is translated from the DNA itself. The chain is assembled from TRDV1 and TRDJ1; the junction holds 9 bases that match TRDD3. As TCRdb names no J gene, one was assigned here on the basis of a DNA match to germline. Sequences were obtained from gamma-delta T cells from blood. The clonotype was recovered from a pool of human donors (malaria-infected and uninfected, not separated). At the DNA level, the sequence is TGTGCTCTTGGGGATCCTACAGCCTGGGGGATCGGGGCCTCCTACACCGATAAACTCATCTTT. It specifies CALGDPTAWGIGASYTDKLIF.